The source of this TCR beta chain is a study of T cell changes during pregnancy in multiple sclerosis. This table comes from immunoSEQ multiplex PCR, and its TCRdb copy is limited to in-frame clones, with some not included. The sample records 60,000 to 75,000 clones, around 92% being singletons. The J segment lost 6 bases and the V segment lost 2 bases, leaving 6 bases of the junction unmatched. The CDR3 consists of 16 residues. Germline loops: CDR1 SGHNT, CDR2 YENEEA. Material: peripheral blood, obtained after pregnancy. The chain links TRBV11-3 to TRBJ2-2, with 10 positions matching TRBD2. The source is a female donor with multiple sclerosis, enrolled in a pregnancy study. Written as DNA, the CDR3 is TGTGCCAGCAGCTTATTTAGCGGGAGGACCCCCGGGGAGCTGTTTTTT. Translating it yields CASSLFSGRTPGELFF.